This TCR beta chain appears in the sequencing data of a study of OX40 agonist ivuxolimab in advanced cancers. Notes on the study in general: The work left the antigen specificity of expanded peripheral T cells undetermined. Clonal expansion was among the lowest in partial responders at 0.1-3.0 mg/kg, especially CD8+.

This CDR3 contains 15 residues. Trimming took off 4 bases at V and 5 bases at J, with 15 bases between the two ends. Germline CDR1 and CDR2: SGHNT and YYREEE (reference sequence). The method was immunoSEQ multiplex PCR; TCRdb's version includes in-frame clones alone and lacks a portion of them. Of about 82,000 clones listed, over 80% were seen once; the top ten hold over 0.7%. Autoimmune disease history or systemic immunosuppression meant exclusion. This clone has a handful of counts. Its antigen remains unknown. The chain uses TRBV5-4 and TRBJ2-2, with D possibly being TRBD1 (6 bases). The clonotype originates from an adult with an advanced solid tumor such as melanoma, head and neck, liver or kidney cancer. The source material was CD4+ or CD8+ T cells sorted from blood, sampled in a trial of the OX40 agonist ivuxolimab. CDR3 sequence reads: CASSPRTVRTGELFF. CDR3 coding DNA: TGTGCCAGCAGCCCAAGGACAGTAAGGACCGGGGAGCTGTTTTTT.